The present T cell receptor beta chain was sequenced within a study of cytomegalovirus exposure and HLA in healthy donors. J was trimmed by 5 bases and V by 6 bases; bases with no gene match: 6. Germline V CDR1 and CDR2: SGHTA, FQGNSA. This CDR3 spans 13 amino acids. This clone has only one observation. Use of 60 Vbeta and 13 Jbeta primers characterized the PCR. Some clones are missing from TCRdb's copy, which holds only in-frame ones; the method was immunoSEQ multiplex PCR. The sample has roughly 130,000 clones; roughly 78% are singletons. This sequence originates from a man aged 30 to 39 in good health and CMV-seronegative. Material: PBMCs. The J gene is TRBJ2-5, the V gene TRBV7-2, with 7 bases matching TRBD2. The CDR3 DNA sequence: TGTGCCAGCAGTGGGGGGGAAGGGGAGACCCAGTACTTC. It codes for CASSGGEGETQYF.